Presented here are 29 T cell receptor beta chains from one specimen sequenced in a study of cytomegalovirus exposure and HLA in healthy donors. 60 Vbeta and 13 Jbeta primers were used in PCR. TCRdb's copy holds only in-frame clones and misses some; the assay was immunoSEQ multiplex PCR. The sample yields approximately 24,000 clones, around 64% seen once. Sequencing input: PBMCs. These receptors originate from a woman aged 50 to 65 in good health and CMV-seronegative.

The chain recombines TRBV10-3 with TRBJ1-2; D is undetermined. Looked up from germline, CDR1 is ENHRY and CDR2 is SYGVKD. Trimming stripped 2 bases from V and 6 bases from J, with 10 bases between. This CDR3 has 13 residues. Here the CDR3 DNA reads TGTGCCATCAGTGAGGTAAATATCGATGGCTACACCTTC. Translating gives CAISEVNIDGYTF.

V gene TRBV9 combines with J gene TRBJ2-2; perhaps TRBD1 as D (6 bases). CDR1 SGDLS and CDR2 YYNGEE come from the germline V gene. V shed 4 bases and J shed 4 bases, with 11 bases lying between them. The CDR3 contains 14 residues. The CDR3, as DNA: TGTGCCAGCAGCCCCAGACAGGTCACCGGGGAGCTGTTTTTT. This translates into CASSPRQVTGELFF.

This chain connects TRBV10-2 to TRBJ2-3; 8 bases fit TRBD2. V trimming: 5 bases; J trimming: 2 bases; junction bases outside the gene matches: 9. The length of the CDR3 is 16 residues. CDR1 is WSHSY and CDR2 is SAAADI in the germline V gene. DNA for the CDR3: TGCGCCAGCAGTCTGGTACTAGCGGACGACACAGATACGCAGTATTTT. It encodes CASSLVLADDTDTQYF.

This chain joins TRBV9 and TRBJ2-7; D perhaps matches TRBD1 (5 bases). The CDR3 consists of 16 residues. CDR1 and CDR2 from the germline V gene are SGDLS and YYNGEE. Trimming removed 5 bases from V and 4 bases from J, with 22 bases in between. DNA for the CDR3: TGTGCCAGCAGTTCTCCTGCGACAGCTAGGTGGTACGAGCAGTACTTC. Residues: CASSSPATARWYEQYF.

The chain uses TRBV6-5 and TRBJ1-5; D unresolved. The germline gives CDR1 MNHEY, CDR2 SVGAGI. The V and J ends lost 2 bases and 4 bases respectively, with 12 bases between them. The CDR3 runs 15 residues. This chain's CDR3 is CASSYRRGANQPQHF. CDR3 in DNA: TGTGCCAGCAGTTACCGCCGCGGAGCAAATCAGCCCCAGCATTTT.

CDR3 nucleotide sequence: TGTGCCAGCACTGACTCGGACAGAAGATATGGCTACACCTTC. Its translation: CASTDSDRRYGYTF. V is TRBV6-5 and J is TRBJ1-2, with D possibly matching TRBD1 (6 bases). Trimming pared 7 bases from V and 5 bases from J, leaving 17 bases between. The length of the CDR3 is 14 residues. Germline V gene lookup returns CDR1 MNHEY and CDR2 SVGAGI.

The CDR3, as DNA: TGCGCCAGCAGCTTGAATCCGGGGCAGCCCCAGCATTTT. It translates to CASSLNPGQPQHF. J is TRBJ1-5 and V is TRBV5-1; D gene ambiguous. The CDR3 loop spans 13 amino acids. Germline V gene sequence: CDR1 SGHRS, CDR2 YFSETQ. V lost 1 base to trimming and J lost 7 bases, with 9 bases between them. The full variable domain, rest sourced from reference TRBV5-1 and TRBJ1-5, is KAGVTQTPRYLIKTRGQQVTLSCSPISGHRSVSWYQQTPGQGLQFLFEYFSETQRNKGNFPGRFSGRQFSNSRSEMNVSTLELGDSALYLCASSLNPGQPQHFGDGTRLSIL.

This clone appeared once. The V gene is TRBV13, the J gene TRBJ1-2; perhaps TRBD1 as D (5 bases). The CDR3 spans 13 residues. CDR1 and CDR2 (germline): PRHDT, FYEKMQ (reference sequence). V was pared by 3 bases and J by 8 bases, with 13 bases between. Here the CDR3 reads CASSFQEEGGYTF. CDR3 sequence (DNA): TGTGCCAGCAGCTTCCAGGAGGAGGGGGGCTACACCTTC.

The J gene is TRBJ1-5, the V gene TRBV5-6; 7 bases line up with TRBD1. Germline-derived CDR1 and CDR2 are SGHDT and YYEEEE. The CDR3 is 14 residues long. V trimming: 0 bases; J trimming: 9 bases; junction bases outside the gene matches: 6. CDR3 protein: CASSLGVGTVPQHF. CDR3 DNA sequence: TGTGCCAGCAGCTTGGGGGTTGGGACAGTGCCCCAGCATTTT.

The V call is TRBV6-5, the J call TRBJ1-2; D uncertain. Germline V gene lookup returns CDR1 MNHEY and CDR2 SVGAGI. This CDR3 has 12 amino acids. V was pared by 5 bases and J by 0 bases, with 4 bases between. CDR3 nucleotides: TGTGCCAGCAGTGTAGCTAACTATGGCTACACCTTC. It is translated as CASSVANYGYTF.

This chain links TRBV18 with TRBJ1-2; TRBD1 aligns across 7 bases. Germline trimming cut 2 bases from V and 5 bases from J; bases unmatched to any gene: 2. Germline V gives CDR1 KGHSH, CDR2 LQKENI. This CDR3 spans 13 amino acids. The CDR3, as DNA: TGTGCCAGCTCACCAGAGGGGGCGTATGGCTACACCTTC. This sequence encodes CASSPEGAYGYTF.

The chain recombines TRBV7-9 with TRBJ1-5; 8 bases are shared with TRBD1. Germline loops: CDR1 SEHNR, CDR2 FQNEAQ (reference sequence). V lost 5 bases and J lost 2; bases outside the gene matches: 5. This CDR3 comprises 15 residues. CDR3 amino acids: CASSPQGAGNQPQHF. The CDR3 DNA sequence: TGTGCCAGCAGCCCGCAGGGGGCCGGCAATCAGCCCCAGCATTTT.

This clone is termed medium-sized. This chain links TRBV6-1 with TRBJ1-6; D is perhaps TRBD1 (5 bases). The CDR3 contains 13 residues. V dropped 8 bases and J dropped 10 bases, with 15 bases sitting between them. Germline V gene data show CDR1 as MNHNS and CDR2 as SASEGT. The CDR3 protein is CASCRGEESPLHF. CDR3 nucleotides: TGTGCCAGCTGTCGGGGGGAGGAATCACCCCTCCACTTT.

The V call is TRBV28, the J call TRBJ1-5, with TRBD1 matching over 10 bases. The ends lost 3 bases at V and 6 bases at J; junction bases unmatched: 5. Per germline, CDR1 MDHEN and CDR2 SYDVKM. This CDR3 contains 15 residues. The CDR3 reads CASSLTGGGFQPQHF. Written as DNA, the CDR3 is TGTGCCAGCAGTTTGACAGGGGGCGGGTTTCAGCCCCAGCATTTT.

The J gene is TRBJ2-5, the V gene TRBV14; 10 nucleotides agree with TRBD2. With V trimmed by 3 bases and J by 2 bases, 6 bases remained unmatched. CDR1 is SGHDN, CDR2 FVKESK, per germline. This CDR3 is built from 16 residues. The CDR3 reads CASSHDSGGRQETQYF. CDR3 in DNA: TGTGCCAGCAGCCACGATAGCGGGGGGCGGCAAGAGACCCAGTACTTC. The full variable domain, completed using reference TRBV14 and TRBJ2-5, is EAGVTQFPSHSVIEKGQTVTLRCDPISGHDNLYWYRRVMGKEIKFLLHFVKESKQDESGMPNNRFLAERTGGTYSTLKVQPAELEDSGVYFCASSHDSGGRQETQYFGPGTRLLVL.

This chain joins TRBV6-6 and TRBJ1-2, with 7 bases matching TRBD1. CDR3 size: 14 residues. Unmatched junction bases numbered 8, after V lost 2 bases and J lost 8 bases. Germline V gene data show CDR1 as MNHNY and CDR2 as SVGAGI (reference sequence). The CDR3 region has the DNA TGTGCCAGCAGTTACGGGACAGTTGGCTCCGGCTACACCTTC. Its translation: CASSYGTVGSGYTF.

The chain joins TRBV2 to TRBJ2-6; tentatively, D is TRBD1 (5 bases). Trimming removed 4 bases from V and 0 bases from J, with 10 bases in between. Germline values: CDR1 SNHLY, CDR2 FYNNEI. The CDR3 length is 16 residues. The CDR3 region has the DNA TGTGCCAGCAGTGGGGGCAGTACCTCTGGGGCCAACGTCCTGACTTTC. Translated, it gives CASSGGSTSGANVLTF.

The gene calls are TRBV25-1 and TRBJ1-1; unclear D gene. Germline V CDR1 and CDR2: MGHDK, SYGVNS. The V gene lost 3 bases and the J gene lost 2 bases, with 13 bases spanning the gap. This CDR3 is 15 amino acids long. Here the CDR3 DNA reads TGTGCCAGCAGTGATTTCCCCCTCGGTAACACTGAAGCTTTCTTT. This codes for CASSDFPLGNTEAFF.

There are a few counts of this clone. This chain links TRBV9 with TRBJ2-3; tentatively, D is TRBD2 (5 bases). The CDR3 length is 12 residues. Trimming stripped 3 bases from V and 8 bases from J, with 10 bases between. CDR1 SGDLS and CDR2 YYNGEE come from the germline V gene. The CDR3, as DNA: TGTGCCAGCAGCGCCCGTGAGGGTACGCAGTATTTT. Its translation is CASSAREGTQYF.

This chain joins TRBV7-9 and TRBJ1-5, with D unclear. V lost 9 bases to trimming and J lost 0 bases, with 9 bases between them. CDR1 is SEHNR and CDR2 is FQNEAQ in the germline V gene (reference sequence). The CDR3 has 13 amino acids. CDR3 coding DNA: TGTGCCAGTGAACAGTATAGCAATCAGCCCCAGCATTTT. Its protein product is CASEQYSNQPQHF.

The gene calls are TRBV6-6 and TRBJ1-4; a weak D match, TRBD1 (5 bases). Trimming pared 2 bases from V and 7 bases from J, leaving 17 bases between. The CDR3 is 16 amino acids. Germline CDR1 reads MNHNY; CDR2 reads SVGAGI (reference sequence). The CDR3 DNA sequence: TGTGCCAGCAGTTACAACCTGGGGGGGGTCGGTGAAAAACTGTTTTTT. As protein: CASSYNLGGVGEKLFF.

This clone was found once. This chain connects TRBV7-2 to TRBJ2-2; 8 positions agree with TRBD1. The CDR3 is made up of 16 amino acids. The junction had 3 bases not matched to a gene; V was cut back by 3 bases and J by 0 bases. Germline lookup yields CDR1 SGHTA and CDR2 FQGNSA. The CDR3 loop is CASSLGTGPNTGELFF. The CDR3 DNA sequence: TGTGCCAGCAGCTTGGGGACAGGACCGAACACCGGGGAGCTGTTTTTT.

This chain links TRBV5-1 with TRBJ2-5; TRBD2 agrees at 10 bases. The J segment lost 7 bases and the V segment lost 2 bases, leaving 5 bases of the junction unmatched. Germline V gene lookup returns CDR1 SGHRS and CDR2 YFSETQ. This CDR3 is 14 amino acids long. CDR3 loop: CASSFSGREGTQYF. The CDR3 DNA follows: TGCGCCAGCAGCTTCAGCGGGAGGGAGGGGACCCAGTACTTC.

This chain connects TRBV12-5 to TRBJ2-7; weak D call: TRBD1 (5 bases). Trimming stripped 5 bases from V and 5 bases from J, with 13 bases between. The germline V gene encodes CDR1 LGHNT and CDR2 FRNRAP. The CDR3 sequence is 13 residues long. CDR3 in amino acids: CASGKTGVHEQYF. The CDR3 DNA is TGTGCTAGTGGTAAAACAGGAGTCCACGAGCAGTACTTC.

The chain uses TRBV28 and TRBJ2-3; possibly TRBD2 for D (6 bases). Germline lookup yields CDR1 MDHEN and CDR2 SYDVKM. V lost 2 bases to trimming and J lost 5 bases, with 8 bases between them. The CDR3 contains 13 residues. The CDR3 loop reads CASSLGGRDTQYF. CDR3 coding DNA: TGTGCCAGCAGTTTAGGGGGGAGAGATACGCAGTATTTT.

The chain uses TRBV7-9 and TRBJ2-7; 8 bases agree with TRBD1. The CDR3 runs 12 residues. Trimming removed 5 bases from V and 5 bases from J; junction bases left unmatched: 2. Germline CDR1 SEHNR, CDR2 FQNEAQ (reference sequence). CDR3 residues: CASSPDRDEQYF. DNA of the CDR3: TGTGCCAGCAGCCCGGACAGGGACGAGCAGTACTTC.

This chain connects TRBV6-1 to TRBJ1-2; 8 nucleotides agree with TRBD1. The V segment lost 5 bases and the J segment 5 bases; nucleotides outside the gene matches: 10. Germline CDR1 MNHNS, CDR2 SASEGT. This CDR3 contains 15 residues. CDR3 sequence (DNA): TGTGCCAGCAGTCCCGCCGGGACAGGATCTTATGGCTACACCTTC. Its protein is CASSPAGTGSYGYTF.

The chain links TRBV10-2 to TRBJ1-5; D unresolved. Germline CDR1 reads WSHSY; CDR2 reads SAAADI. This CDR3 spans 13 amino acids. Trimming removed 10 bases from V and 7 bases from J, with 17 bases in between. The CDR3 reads CATVPSEHQPQHF. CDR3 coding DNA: TGCGCCACCGTACCATCTGAGCACCAGCCCCAGCATTTT.

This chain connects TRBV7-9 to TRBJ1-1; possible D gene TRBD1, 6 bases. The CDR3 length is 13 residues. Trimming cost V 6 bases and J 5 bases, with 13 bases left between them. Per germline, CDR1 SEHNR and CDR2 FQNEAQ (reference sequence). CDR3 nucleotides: TGTGCCAGCAGGGTTACAGGGCGAACTGAAGCTTTCTTT. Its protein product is CASRVTGRTEAFF.